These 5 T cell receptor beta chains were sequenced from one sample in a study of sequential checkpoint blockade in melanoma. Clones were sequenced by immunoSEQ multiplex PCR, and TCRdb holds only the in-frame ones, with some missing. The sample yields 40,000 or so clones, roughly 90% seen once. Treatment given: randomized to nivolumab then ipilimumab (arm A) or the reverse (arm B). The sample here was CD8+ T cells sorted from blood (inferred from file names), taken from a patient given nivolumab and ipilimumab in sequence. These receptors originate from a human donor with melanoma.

CDR3 coding DNA: TGTGCCAGCAGCTGGGAGGGACAGGGCTCTGGAAACACCATATATTTT. Translating gives CASSWEGQGSGNTIYF. The V and J genes are TRBV5-4 and TRBJ1-3, with 9 bases aligning to TRBD1. Germline loops: CDR1 SGHNT, CDR2 YYREEE (reference sequence). The junction had 4 bases not matched to a gene; V was cut back by 3 bases and J by 0 bases. This CDR3 region has 16 residues.

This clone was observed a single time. Here the CDR3 reads CASSIGTSGYNEQFF. CDR3 in DNA: TGTGCCAGCAGTATCGGGACTAGCGGGTACAATGAGCAGTTCTTC. The genes are TRBV27 and TRBJ2-1; 12 bases agree with TRBD2. The V segment lost 5 bases and the J segment 4 bases; nucleotides outside the gene matches: 3. The CDR3 has 15 residues. Germline CDR1 and CDR2: MNHEY and SMNVEV (reference sequence).

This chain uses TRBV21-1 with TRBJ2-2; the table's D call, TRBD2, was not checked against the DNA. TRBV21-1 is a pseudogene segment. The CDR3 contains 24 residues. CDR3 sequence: CASSKGQVGLGVGLAGANTGELFF. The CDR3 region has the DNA TGTGCCAGCAGCAAAGGGCAGGTTGGACTAGGGGTGGGACTAGCGGGAGCGAACACCGGGGAGCTGTTTTTT.

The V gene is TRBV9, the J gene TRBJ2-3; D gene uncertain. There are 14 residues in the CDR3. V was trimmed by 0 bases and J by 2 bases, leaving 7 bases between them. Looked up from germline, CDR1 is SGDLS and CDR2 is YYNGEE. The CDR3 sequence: CASSVETYTDTQYF. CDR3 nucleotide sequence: TGTGCCAGCAGCGTAGAGACTTACACAGATACGCAGTATTTT.

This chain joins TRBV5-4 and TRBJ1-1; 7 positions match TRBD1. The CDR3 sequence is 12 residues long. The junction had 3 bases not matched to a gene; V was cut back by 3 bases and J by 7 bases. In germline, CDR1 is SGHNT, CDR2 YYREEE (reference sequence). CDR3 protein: CASSYGTVEAFF. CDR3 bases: TGTGCCAGCAGCTACGGGACAGTTGAAGCTTTCTTT.